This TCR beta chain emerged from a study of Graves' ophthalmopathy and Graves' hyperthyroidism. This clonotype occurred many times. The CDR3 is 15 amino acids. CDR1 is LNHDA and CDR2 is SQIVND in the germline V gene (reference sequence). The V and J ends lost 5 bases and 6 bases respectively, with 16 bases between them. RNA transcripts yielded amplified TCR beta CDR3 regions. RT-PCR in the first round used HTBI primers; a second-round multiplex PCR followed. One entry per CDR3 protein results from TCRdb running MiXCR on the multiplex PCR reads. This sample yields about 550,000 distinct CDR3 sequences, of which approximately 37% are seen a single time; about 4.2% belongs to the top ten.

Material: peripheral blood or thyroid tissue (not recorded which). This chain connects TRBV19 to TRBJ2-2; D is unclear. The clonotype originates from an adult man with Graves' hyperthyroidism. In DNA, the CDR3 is TGTGCCAGTAGTTCGTCCCGGGCAAGGCCCGGGGAGCTGTTTTTT. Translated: CASSSSRARPGELFF.